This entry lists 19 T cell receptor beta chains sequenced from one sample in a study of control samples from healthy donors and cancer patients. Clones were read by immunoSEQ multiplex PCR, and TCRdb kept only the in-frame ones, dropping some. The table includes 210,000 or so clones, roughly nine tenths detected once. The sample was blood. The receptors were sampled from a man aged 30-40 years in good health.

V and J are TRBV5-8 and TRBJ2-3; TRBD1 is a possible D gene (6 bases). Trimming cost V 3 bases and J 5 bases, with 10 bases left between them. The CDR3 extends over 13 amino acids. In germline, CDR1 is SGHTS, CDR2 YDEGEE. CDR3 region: CASSSRTEDTQYF. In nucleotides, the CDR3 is TGTGCCAGCAGCTCCAGGACAGAAGATACGCAGTATTTT.

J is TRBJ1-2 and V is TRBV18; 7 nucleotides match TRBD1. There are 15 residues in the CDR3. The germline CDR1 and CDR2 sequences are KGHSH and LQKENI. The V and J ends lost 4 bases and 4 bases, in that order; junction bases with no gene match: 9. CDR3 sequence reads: CASSLGDSGFYGYTF. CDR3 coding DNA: TGTGCCAGCTCACTAGGGGACAGCGGATTCTATGGCTACACCTTC.

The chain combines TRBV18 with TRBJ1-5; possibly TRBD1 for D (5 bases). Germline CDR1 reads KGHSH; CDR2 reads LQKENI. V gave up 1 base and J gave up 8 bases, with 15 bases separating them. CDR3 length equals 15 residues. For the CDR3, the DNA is TGTGCCAGCTCACCACAGTCAGGGCCCTCCGAGCCCCAGCATTTT. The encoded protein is CASSPQSGPSEPQHF.

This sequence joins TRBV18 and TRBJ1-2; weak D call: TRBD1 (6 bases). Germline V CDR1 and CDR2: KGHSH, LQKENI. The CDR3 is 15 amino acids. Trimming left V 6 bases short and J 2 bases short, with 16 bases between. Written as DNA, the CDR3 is TGTGCCAGCTCCGACACAGACGGGGGCAACTATGGCTACACCTTC. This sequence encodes CASSDTDGGNYGYTF.

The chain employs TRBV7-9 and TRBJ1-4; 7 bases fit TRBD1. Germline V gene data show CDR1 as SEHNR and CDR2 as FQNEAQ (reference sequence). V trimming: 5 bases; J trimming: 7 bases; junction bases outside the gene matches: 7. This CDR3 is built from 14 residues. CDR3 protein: CASSPSGTAEKLFF. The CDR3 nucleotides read TGTGCCAGCAGCCCCTCGGGGACAGCTGAAAAACTGTTTTTT. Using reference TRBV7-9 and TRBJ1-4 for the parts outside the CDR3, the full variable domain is DTGVSQNPRHKITKRGQNVTFRCDPISEHNRLYWYRQTLGQGPEFLTYFQNEAQLEKSRLLSDRFSAERPKGSFSTLEIQRTEQGDSAMYLCASSPSGTAEKLFFGSGTQLSVL.

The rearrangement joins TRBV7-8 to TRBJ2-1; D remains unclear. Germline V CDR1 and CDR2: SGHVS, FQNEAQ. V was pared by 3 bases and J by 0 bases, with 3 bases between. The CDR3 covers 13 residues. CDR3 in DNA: TGTGCCAGCAGCTTTCACTCCTACAATGAGCAGTTCTTC. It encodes CASSFHSYNEQFF.

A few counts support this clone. The CDR3 DNA reads TGTGCCAGCAGGCGGGAGGGCACGGATTCACCCCTCCACTTT. It specifies CASRREGTDSPLHF. The chain is built from TRBV6-4 and TRBJ1-6; D ambiguous. This CDR3 spans 14 amino acids. V was cut by 6 bases and J by 8 bases, with 14 bases left in between. Germline V lookup: CDR1 MRHNA, CDR2 SNTAGT.

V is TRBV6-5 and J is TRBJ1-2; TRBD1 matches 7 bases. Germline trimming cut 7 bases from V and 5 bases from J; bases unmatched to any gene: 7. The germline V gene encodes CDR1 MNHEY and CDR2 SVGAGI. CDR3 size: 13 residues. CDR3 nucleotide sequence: TGTGCCAGCACCTTGGGGACAGCGTATGGCTACACCTTC. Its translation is CASTLGTAYGYTF.

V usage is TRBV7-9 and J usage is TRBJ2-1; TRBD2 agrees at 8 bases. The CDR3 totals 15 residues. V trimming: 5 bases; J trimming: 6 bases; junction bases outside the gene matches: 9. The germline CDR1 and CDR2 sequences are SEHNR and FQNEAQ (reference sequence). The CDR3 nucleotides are TGTGCCAGCAGCCATGCGGGGGGAAGGGGCAATGAGCAGTTCTTC. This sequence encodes CASSHAGGRGNEQFF.

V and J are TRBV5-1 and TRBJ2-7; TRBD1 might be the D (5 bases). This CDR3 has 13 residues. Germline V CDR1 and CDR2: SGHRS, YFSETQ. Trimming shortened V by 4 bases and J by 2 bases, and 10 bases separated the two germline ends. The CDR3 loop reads CASSGASPYEQYF. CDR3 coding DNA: TGCGCCAGCAGCGGGGCCTCTCCCTACGAGCAGTACTTC.

The CDR3 reads CASSPQQRTNYGYTF. The DNA of the CDR3 is TGTGCCAGCAGCCCCCAACAGAGAACTAACTATGGCTACACCTTC. The chain joins TRBV5-5 to TRBJ1-2, with D unclear. Germline V CDR1 and CDR2: SGHKS, YYEKEE (reference sequence). V dropped 4 bases and J dropped 0 bases, with 13 bases sitting between them. The length of the CDR3 is 15 residues.

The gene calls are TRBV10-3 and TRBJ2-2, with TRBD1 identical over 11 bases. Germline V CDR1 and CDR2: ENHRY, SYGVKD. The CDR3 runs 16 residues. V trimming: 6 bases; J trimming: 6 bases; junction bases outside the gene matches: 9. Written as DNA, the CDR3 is TGTGCCATCAGGGACCCCGGGACAGGGGGGTCCGGGGAGCTGTTTTTT. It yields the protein CAIRDPGTGGSGELFF.

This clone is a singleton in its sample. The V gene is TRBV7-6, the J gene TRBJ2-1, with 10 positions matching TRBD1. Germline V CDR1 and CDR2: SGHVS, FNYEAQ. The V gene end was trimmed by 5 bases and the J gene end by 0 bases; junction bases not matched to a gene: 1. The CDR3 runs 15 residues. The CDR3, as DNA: TGTGCCAGCAGCCGGACAGGGGGCTCCTACAATGAGCAGTTCTTC. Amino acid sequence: CASSRTGGSYNEQFF.

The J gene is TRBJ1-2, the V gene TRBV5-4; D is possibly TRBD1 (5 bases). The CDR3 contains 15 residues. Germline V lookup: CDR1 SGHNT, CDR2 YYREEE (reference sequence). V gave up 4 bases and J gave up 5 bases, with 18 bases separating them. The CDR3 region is CASSLMGEGTYGYTF. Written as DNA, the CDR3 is TGTGCCAGCAGCCTGATGGGGGAGGGGACGTATGGCTACACCTTC.

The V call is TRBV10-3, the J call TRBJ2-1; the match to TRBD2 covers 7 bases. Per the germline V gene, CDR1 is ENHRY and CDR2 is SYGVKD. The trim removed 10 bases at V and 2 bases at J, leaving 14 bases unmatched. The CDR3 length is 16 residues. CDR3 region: CATGAGEPPPYNEQFF. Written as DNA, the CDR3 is TGTGCCACCGGGGCGGGGGAACCACCACCCTACAATGAGCAGTTCTTC.

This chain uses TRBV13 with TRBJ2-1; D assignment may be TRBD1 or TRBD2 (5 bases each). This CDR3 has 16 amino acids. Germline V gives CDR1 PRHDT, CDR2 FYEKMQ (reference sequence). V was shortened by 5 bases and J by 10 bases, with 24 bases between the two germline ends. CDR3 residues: CASSARGTPGRREQFF. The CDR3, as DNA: TGTGCCAGCAGCGCCCGGGGCACCCCGGGACGGCGCGAGCAGTTCTTC.

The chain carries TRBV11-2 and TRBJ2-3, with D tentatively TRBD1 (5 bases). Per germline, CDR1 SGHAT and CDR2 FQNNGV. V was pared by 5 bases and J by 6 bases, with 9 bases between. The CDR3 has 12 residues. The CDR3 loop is CASSPSGDTQYF. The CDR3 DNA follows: TGTGCCAGCAGCCCCTCAGGGGATACGCAGTATTTT.

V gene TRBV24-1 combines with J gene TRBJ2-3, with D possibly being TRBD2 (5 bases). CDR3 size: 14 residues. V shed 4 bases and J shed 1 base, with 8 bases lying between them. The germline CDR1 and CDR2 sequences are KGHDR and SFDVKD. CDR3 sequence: CATSDTRRTDTQYF. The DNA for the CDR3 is TGTGCCACCAGTGACACTAGGCGCACAGATACGCAGTATTTT.

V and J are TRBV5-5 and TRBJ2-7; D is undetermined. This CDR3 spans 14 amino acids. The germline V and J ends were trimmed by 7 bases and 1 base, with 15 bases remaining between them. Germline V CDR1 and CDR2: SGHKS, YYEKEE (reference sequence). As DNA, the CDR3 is TGTGCCAGCTTCCCAATACTGGGGTCCTACGAGCAGTACTTC. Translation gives CASFPILGSYEQYF.